This TCR beta chain was identified during a study of shared clonotypes between healthy human individuals. Study summary: The composition of the donors was a couple of women and a few men aged 18 to 49.

On this clone: Antigen: not known.

The study drew its donors from healthy HIV-negative adults without recent acute infections or vaccinations. Nashville, Tennessee was home to all donors, each a Caucasian adult. General study results and limits: Despite large depth, sorted-subset datasets appeared incompletely sequenced.

This CDR3 contains 14 residues. The ends lost 7 bases at V and 8 bases at J; junction bases unmatched: 7. Germline CDR1 reads MNHNS; CDR2 reads SASEGT. Profiling relied on immunoSEQ multiplex PCR, and the TCRdb table lists in-frame clones only, not all of them. This sample has about 230,000 clones, with 65% to 70% found just once. The clonotype originates from a man aged 25 to 40 in good health. The chain combines TRBV6-1 with TRBJ2-1; the match to TRBD2 covers 11 bases. Sequencing was performed on memory CD4+ T cells sorted from blood. The sample's subset: CD45RA-negative fraction. The CDR3 DNA sequence: TGTGCCAGCAAACCTAGCGGGAGGCCATATGAGCAGTTCTTC. This sequence encodes CASKPSGRPYEQFF.